Listed below are T cell receptor beta chains from one sample, sequenced in a study of identical twins. TCRdb used MiXCR to reprocess the 5' RACE reads, holding one entry per CDR3 protein. Of approximately 680,000 distinct CDR3 sequences detected, less than 9% appear once; the ten largest clones hold roughly 1.5%. These data also featured in a second study, about yellow fever vaccine responses in identical twins.

The sequencing sample was made of PBMCs. Source of these receptors: a woman aged 18-35 years in good health. Each CDR3 is given with its conserved first and last residue. Fields, in order: CDR3 length, clone size, V gene, J gene, D gene, CDR3 protein, CDR3 DNA. D genes are given only for firm matches. Part of the rows lack a size; the others show once, few, many or a class for expanded clones.

length: 18; size: NA; V: TRBV11-2; J: TRBJ2-1; D: TRBD2; CDR3: CASSPHVSPIAGGIEQFF; DNA: TGTGCCAGCAGCCCCCATGTGTCTCCTATAGCGGGAGGGATTGAGCAGTTCTTC
length: 16; size: few; V: TRBV24-1; J: TRBJ2-1; D: NA; CDR3: CATSDDREDPYNEQFF; DNA: TGTGCCACCAGTGATGACAGGGAGGACCCTTACAATGAGCAGTTCTTC
length: 16; size: few; V: TRBV12-3/TRBV12-4; J: TRBJ2-1; D: TRBD2; CDR3: CASSGTSGPVYNEQFF; DNA: TGTGCCAGCAGTGGGACTAGCGGCCCTGTCTACAATGAGCAGTTCTTC
length: 14; size: few; V: TRBV5-1; J: TRBJ1-5; D: NA; CDR3: CASSPEGGNQPQHF; DNA: TGCGCCAGCAGCCCCGAGGGAGGCAATCAGCCCCAGCATTTT
length: 13; size: few; V: TRBV4-1; J: TRBJ2-5; D: TRBD2; CDR3: CASSQAGGKTQYF; DNA: TGCGCCAGCAGCCAAGCGGGGGGTAAGACCCAGTACTTC
length: 15; size: few; V: TRBV28; J: TRBJ2-1; D: TRBD2; CDR3: CASSLDLTSGRAQFF; DNA: TGTGCCAGCAGTTTAGATTTGACTAGCGGGAGGGCCCAGTTCTTC
length: 14; size: many; V: TRBV4-2; J: TRBJ2-2; D: TRBD2; CDR3: CASSQLADTGELFF; DNA: TGTGCCAGCAGCCAACTAGCGGACACCGGGGAGCTGTTTTTT
length: 12; size: NA; V: TRBV19; J: TRBJ2-4; D: NA; CDR3: CASIGQKNIQYF; DNA: TGTGCCAGTATCGGGCAGAAAAACATTCAGTACTTC
length: 13; size: many; V: TRBV7-6; J: TRBJ2-1; D: NA; CDR3: CASSLGAVNEQFF; DNA: TGTGCCAGCAGCTTAGGAGCGGTCAATGAGCAGTTCTTC
length: 17; size: many; V: TRBV9; J: TRBJ2-6; D: NA; CDR3: CASSEFFLGPGANVLTF; DNA: TGTGCCAGCAGCGAATTTTTTTTGGGGCCAGGGGCCAACGTCCTGACTTTC
length: 13; size: many; V: TRBV5-6; J: TRBJ2-2; D: NA; CDR3: CASRSRNTGELFF; DNA: TGTGCCAGCAGGTCCCGGAACACCGGGGAGCTGTTTTTT
length: 17; size: NA; V: TRBV28; J: TRBJ2-5; D: TRBD2; CDR3: CASSFPSSGGPQETQYF; DNA: TGTGCCAGCAGTTTCCCCTCTAGCGGGGGACCCCAAGAGACCCAGTACTTC
length: 16; size: many; V: TRBV6-4; J: TRBJ2-1; D: NA; CDR3: CASSDAPSILPNEQFF; DNA: TGTGCCAGCAGTGACGCTCCCTCTATCCTCCCGAATGAGCAGTTCTTC
length: 11; size: many; V: TRBV20-1; J: TRBJ2-3; D: NA; CDR3: CTALGRNTQYF; DNA: TGCACTGCCTTAGGGCGGAATACGCAGTATTTT
length: 14; size: many; V: TRBV12-3/TRBV12-4; J: TRBJ2-1; D: TRBD2; CDR3: CASSNGLANNEQFF; DNA: TGTGCCAGCAGTAACGGACTAGCCAACAATGAGCAGTTCTTC
length: 14; size: few; V: TRBV7-6; J: TRBJ1-4; D: NA; CDR3: CASSPDRNNEKLFF; DNA: TGTGCCAGCAGCCCCGACAGGAATAATGAAAAACTGTTTTTT
length: 13; size: NA; V: TRBV19; J: TRBJ1-2; D: TRBD1; CDR3: CASSNTGASGYTF; DNA: TGTGCCAGTAGTAACACAGGGGCCAGTGGCTACACCTTC
length: 14; size: NA; V: TRBV7-9; J: TRBJ2-2; D: NA; CDR3: CASSFFGFGGELFF; DNA: TGTGCCAGCAGCTTTTTTGGGTTTGGCGGGGAGCTGTTTTTT
length: 14; size: many; V: TRBV12-3/TRBV12-4; J: TRBJ2-7; D: TRBD2; CDR3: CASKGTSGSYEQYF; DNA: TGTGCCAGCAAAGGGACTAGCGGGAGCTACGAGCAGTACTTC
length: 16; size: many; V: TRBV28; J: TRBJ1-6; D: NA; CDR3: CASSLLASSYNSPLHF; DNA: TGTGCCAGCAGTTTATTAGCCAGCTCCTATAATTCACCCCTCCACTTT
length: 16; size: few; V: TRBV20-1; J: TRBJ1-6; D: NA; CDR3: CSARDPEKSYNSPLHF; DNA: TGCAGTGCTAGAGATCCAGAAAAATCCTATAATTCACCCCTCCACTTT
length: 18; size: few; V: TRBV28; J: TRBJ2-2; D: TRBD1; CDR3: CASSLLIRDSENTGELFF; DNA: TGTGCCAGCAGTTTGCTCATCCGGGACAGCGAGAACACCGGGGAGCTGTTTTTT
length: 14; size: few; V: TRBV20-1; J: TRBJ2-5; D: TRBD2; CDR3: CSASSGRKQETQYF; DNA: TGCAGTGCTTCTAGCGGGAGGAAACAAGAGACCCAGTACTTC
length: 16; size: NA; V: TRBV7-9; J: TRBJ1-5; D: TRBD1; CDR3: CASSRAGGQGNQPQHF; DNA: TGTGCCAGCAGCCGTGCAGGGGGGCAGGGCAATCAGCCCCAGCATTTT
length: 15; size: few; V: TRBV24-1; J: TRBJ2-3; D: TRBD1; CDR3: CATSDAGQGPDTQYF; DNA: TGTGCCACCAGTGATGCGGGACAGGGCCCAGATACGCAGTATTTT
length: 17; size: few; V: TRBV27; J: TRBJ2-4; D: TRBD1; CDR3: CARPATGGHEAKNIQYF; DNA: TGTGCCAGGCCGGCGACAGGGGGCCATGAAGCCAAAAACATTCAGTACTTC
length: 15; size: few; V: TRBV28; J: TRBJ2-2; D: NA; CDR3: CASSLTNQGTGELFF; DNA: TGTGCCAGCAGCTTAACCAATCAGGGGACCGGGGAGCTGTTTTTT
length: 16; size: few; V: TRBV27; J: TRBJ2-7; D: NA; CDR3: CASSLSGGLSSYEQYF; DNA: TGTGCCAGCAGTTTATCCGGGGGTCTCAGCTCCTACGAGCAGTACTTC
length: 14; size: few; V: TRBV5-1; J: TRBJ2-6; D: NA; CDR3: CASRVGPGANVLTF; DNA: TGCGCCAGCAGGGTTGGACCCGGGGCCAACGTCCTGACTTTC
length: 15; size: NA; V: TRBV7-9; J: TRBJ2-5; D: TRBD1; CDR3: CASSIWDRGVETQYF; DNA: TGTGCCAGCAGCATCTGGGACAGGGGCGTAGAGACCCAGTACTTC
length: 16; size: NA; V: TRBV12-3/TRBV12-4; J: TRBJ2-2; D: NA; CDR3: CASGLLAGADTGELFF; DNA: TGTGCCAGCGGTCTTCTCGCGGGTGCGGACACCGGGGAGCTGTTTTTT
length: 12; size: few; V: TRBV28; J: TRBJ2-1; D: NA; CDR3: CASSYDRNEQFF; DNA: TGTGCCAGCAGTTACGACAGAAATGAGCAGTTCTTC
length: 15; size: few; V: TRBV27; J: TRBJ2-6; D: NA; CDR3: CASSPQYAGANVLTF; DNA: TGTGCCAGCAGTCCCCAGTATGCTGGGGCCAACGTCCTGACTTTC
length: 17; size: few; V: TRBV2; J: TRBJ2-3; D: TRBD2; CDR3: CASSAGLAGPSSKAQYF; DNA: TGTGCCAGCAGTGCCGGACTAGCGGGCCCATCCTCTAAGGCGCAGTATTTT
length: 17; size: NA; V: TRBV11-2; J: TRBJ2-5; D: NA; CDR3: CASSLGLRDTPRETQYF; DNA: TGTGCCAGCAGCTTAGGTCTCCGGGACACCCCGCGGGAGACCCAGTACTTC
length: 17; size: few; V: TRBV5-1; J: TRBJ1-2; D: TRBD1; CDR3: CASSHGTGSHIDYGYTF; DNA: TGCGCCAGCAGCCATGGGACAGGCTCCCATATTGACTATGGCTACACCTTC
length: 14; size: few; V: TRBV29-1; J: TRBJ2-7; D: TRBD1; CDR3: CSVGGYRGGYEQYF; DNA: TGCAGCGTTGGAGGATACAGGGGTGGCTACGAGCAGTACTTC
length: 14; size: many; V: TRBV12-3/TRBV12-4; J: TRBJ2-1; D: TRBD2; CDR3: CASSLESSGSEQFF; DNA: TGTGCCAGCAGTTTAGAGTCGAGCGGGAGTGAGCAGTTCTTC
length: 13; size: few; V: TRBV9; J: TRBJ1-1; D: NA; CDR3: CASSVSGRTEAFF; DNA: TGTGCCAGCAGCGTGTCGGGGCGAACTGAAGCTTTCTTT
length: 15; size: few; V: TRBV29-1; J: TRBJ2-1; D: NA; CDR3: CSVAIFVGAYNEQFF; DNA: TGCAGCGTCGCCATCTTTGTGGGAGCGTACAATGAGCAGTTCTTC
length: 14; size: few; V: TRBV20-1; J: TRBJ2-1; D: TRBD1; CDR3: CSATGDRAYNEQFF; DNA: TGCAGTGCTACTGGGGACAGGGCCTACAATGAGCAGTTCTTC
length: 18; size: many; V: TRBV10-3; J: TRBJ1-6; D: TRBD1; CDR3: CAISESRTGISYNSPLHF; DNA: TGTGCCATCAGTGAGTCGAGGACAGGGATCTCCTATAATTCACCCCTCCACTTT
length: 14; size: many; V: TRBV27; J: TRBJ1-5; D: NA; CDR3: CASSSPDSNQPQHF; DNA: TGTGCCAGCAGTTCCCCGGACAGCAATCAGCCCCAGCATTTT
length: 12; size: many; V: TRBV29-1; J: TRBJ2-3; D: NA; CDR3: CSVYRDTDTQYF; DNA: TGCAGCGTCTACAGAGACACAGATACGCAGTATTTT
length: 16; size: few; V: TRBV5-1; J: TRBJ1-1; D: NA; CDR3: CASSSTGAARNTEAFF; DNA: TGCGCCAGCAGCTCAACGGGGGCAGCCCGTAACACTGAAGCTTTCTTT
length: 13; size: few; V: TRBV20-1; J: TRBJ2-7; D: NA; CDR3: CSARVSGTYEQYF; DNA: TGCAGTGCTAGGGTTAGCGGCACCTACGAGCAGTACTTC
length: 15; size: many; V: TRBV7-2; J: TRBJ2-2; D: TRBD2; CDR3: CASSGLAENTGELFF; DNA: TGTGCCAGCAGCGGACTAGCCGAGAACACCGGGGAGCTGTTTTTT
length: 17; size: few; V: TRBV4-1; J: TRBJ2-1; D: TRBD2; CDR3: CASRRTPSGSSYNEQFF; DNA: TGCGCCAGCAGACGAACACCTAGCGGGAGCTCCTACAATGAGCAGTTCTTC
length: 15; size: many; V: TRBV6-1; J: TRBJ2-2; D: NA; CDR3: CASSVLGEGTGELFF; DNA: TGTGCCAGCAGTGTCTTGGGCGAGGGAACCGGGGAGCTGTTTTTT
length: 13; size: few; V: TRBV15; J: TRBJ1-2; D: TRBD1; CDR3: CATSSGQGVGYTF; DNA: TGTGCCACCAGCAGTGGACAGGGTGTCGGCTACACCTTC